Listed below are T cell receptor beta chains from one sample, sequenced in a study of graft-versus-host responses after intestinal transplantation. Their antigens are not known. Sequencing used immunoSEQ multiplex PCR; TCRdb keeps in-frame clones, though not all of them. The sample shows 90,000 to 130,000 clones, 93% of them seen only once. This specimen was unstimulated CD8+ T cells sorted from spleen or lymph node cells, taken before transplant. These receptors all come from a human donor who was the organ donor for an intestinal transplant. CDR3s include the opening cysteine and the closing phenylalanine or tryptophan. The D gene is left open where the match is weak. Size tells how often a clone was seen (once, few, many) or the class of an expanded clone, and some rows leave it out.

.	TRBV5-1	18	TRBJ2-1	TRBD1	TGCGCCAGCAGCTTGGTCAGTGGGACAGGCCCCGGAGACAATGAGCAGTTCTTC	CASSLVSGTGPGDNEQFF
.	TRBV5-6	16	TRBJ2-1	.	TGTGCCAGCAGCTTAATAGCCCCTTCAACCTACAATGAGCAGTTCTTC	CASSLIAPSTYNEQFF
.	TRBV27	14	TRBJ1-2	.	TGTGCCAGCAGCCCCGGTAGGGGGGGAGATGGCTACACCTTC	CASSPGRGGDGYTF
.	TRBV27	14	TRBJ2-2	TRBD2	TGTGCCAGCAGGACTAGCGGGAGCGCCGGGGAGCTGTTTTTT	CASRTSGSAGELFF
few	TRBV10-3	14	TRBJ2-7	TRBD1	TGTGCCATCAGACGCGACAGGGCCACCTACGAGCAGTACTTC	CAIRRDRATYEQYF
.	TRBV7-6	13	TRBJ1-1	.	TGTGCCAGCAGCCCGGGACAGAACACTGAAGCTTTCTTT	CASSPGQNTEAFF
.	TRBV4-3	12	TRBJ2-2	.	TGCGCCAGCAGCCAGGGTCCCGGGGAGCTGTTTTTT	CASSQGPGELFF
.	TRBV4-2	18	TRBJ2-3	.	TGTGCCAGCAGCCAAGATAATGAGGACCTCGCTAGCACAGATACGCAGTATTTT	CASSQDNEDLASTDTQYF
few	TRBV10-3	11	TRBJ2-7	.	TGTGCCATCAGTGACAGGTCCGAGCAGTACTTC	CAISDRSEQYF
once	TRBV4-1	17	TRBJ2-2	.	TGCGCCAGCAGCCAAGATGGGGCACTAGTCAACACCGGGGAGCTGTTTTTT	CASSQDGALVNTGELFF
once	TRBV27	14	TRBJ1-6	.	TGTGCCAGCAGTTTGGGCAGTTCTAATTCACCCCTCCACTTT	CASSLGSSNSPLHF
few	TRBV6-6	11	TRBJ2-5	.	TGTGCCAGCAGTCTCCAAGAGACCCAGTACTTC	CASSLQETQYF
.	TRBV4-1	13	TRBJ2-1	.	TGCGCCAGCAGCCAAGTAGGGGCCAATGAGCAGTTCTTC	CASSQVGANEQFF
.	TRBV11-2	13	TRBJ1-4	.	TGTGCCAGCAGCGCTGGGCGGGGTGAAAAACTGTTTTTT	CASSAGRGEKLFF
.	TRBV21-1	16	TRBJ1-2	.	TGTGCCAGCAGCAACTCCCTAGGACAGGGATTGTATGGCTACACCTTC	CASSNSLGQGLYGYTF
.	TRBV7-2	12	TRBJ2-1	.	TGTGCCAGCAGCTCTAGGTTTAGTGAGCAGTTCTTC	CASSSRFSEQFF
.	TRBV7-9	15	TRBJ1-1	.	TGTGCCAGCAGCCCAGATGCGGGGGCAGGCACTGAAGCTTTCTTT	CASSPDAGAGTEAFF
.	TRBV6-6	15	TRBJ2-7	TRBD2	TGTGCCAGCAGTTACTCACTAGCGGGCTCCTACGAGCAGTACTTC	CASSYSLAGSYEQYF
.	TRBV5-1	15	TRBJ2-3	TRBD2	TGCGCCAGCAGCTTGGAGCGGGAGGCCCTAGGTACGCAGTATTTT	CASSLEREALGTQYF
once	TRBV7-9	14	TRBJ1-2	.	TGTGCCAGCAGCTACTTGGGGACATTGGTGGGCTACACCTTC	CASSYLGTLVGYTF
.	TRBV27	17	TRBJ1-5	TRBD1	TGTGCCAGCAGTTTACGTCTGATCCAGGGGGTCTATCAGCCCCAGCATTTT	CASSLRLIQGVYQPQHF
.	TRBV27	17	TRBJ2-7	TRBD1	TGTGCCAGCAGTTTATGGCCCGTCGGGGCAGGGGGCGGGGAGCAGTACTTC	CASSLWPVGAGGGEQYF
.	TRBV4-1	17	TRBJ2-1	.	TGCGCCAGCAGCCAAGAAAGGGTCGGGATCACCTACAATGAGCAGTTCTTC	CASSQERVGITYNEQFF
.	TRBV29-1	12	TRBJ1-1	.	TGCAGCGTTGTCGTGGGAAACACTGAAGCTTTCTTT	CSVVVGNTEAFF
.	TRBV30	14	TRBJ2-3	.	TGTGCCTGGACCGGACGGGTACACACAGATACGCAGTATTTT	CAWTGRVHTDTQYF
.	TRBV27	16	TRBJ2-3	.	TGTGCCAGCAGTTCCCGGGAGGGGGCACAAGCAGATACGCAGTATTTT	CASSSREGAQADTQYF
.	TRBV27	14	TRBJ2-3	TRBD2	TGTGCCACCCAAAGACTAGCAAGCACAGATACGCAGTATTTT	CATQRLASTDTQYF
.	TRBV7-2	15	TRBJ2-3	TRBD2	TGTGCCAGCAGCTTGACTAGCGGGAGCACAGATACGCAGTATTTT	CASSLTSGSTDTQYF
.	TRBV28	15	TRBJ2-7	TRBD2	TGTGCCAGCAGCCCTAGAGCGGGACCATCTGACGAGCAGTACTTC	CASSPRAGPSDEQYF
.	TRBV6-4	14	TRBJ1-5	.	TGTGCCAGCAGTGAAGGAGGGGGACATCAGCCCCAGCATTTT	CASSEGGGHQPQHF
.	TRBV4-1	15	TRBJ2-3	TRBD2	TGTGCCAGCAGCCAAGAGGGACTAGCGGGAGATACGCAGTATTTT	CASSQEGLAGDTQYF
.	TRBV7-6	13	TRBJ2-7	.	TGTGCCAGCAGCGCTACCGGTGGGGACGAGCAGTACTTC	CASSATGGDEQYF
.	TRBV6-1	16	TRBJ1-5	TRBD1	TGTGCCAGCAGTGAAGTCCGGGGACAGGGGCATCAGCCCCAGCATTTT	CASSEVRGQGHQPQHF